The text below deals with one TCR beta chain. CDR1 is LNHNV and CDR2 is YYDKDF in the germline V gene (reference sequence). Trimming left V 5 bases short and J 2 bases short, with 16 bases between. The CDR3 spans 16 residues. The sample is drawn from a study of chemoradiotherapy in HPV16-positive cancers. About the research overall: Candidate HPV-specific clones and shared TCR motifs came from two HPV16-positive patients.

The method was immunoSEQ multiplex PCR; TCRdb's version includes in-frame clones alone and lacks a portion of them. The sample records around 23,000 clones, around nine tenths being singletons. The chain joins TRBV15 to TRBJ2-1, with D perhaps matching TRBD1 or TRBD2 (6 bases each). This specimen consisted of blood, obtained from a patient who underwent chemoradiotherapy. This receptor was identified in a human donor with HPV-associated anogenital cancer. Here the CDR3 DNA reads TGTGCCACCAGCTGGGAGGTAGCAGGGGCCTACAATGAGCAGTTCTTC. This gives the protein CATSWEVAGAYNEQFF.